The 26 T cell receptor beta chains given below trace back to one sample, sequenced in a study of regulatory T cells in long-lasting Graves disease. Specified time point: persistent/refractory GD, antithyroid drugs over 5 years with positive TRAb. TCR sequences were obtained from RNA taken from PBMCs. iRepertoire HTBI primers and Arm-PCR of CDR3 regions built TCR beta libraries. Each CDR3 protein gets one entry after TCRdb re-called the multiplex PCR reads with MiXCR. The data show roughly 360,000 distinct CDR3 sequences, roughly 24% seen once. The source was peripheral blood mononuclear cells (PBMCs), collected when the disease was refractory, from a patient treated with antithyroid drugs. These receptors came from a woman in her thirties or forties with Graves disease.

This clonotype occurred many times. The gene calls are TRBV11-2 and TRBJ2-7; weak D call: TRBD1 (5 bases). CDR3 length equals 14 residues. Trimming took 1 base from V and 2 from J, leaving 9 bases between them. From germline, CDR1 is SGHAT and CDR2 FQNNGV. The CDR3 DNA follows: TGTGCCAGCAGCTTAGGACAGCCGGCCTACGAGCAGTACTTC. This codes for CASSLGQPAYEQYF.

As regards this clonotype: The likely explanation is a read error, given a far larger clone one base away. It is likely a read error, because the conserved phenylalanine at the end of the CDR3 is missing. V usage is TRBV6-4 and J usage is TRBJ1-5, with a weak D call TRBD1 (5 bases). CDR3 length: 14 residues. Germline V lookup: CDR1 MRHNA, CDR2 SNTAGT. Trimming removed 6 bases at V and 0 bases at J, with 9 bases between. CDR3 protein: CASRRDSSNQPQHL. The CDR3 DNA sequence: TGTGCCAGCAGACGTGACAGTAGCAATCAGCCCCAGCATCTT.

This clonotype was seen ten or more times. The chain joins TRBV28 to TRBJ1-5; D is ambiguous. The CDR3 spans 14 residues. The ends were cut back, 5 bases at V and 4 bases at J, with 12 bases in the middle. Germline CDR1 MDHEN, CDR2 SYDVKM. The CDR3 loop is CASSPQTGNQPQHF. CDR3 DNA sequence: TGTGCCAGCAGTCCTCAGACCGGGAATCAGCCCCAGCATTTT.

The CDR3 reads CASSQKNGNLNTEAFF. The CDR3, as DNA: TGCGCCAGCAGCCAAAAGAACGGGAATCTGAACACTGAAGCTTTCTTT. V is TRBV4-1 and J is TRBJ1-1; D ambiguous. Germline lookup yields CDR1 MGHRA and CDR2 YSYEKL. The CDR3 sequence is 16 residues long. Trimming took off 2 bases at V and 0 bases at J, with 13 bases between the two ends.

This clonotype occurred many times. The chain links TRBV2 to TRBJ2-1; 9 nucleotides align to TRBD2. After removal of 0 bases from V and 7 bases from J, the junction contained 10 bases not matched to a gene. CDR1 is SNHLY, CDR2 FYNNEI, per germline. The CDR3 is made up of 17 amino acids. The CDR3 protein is CASSEALLAGPRNEQFF. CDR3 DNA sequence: TGTGCCAGCAGTGAAGCGCTTCTAGCGGGGCCCCGAAATGAGCAGTTCTTC.

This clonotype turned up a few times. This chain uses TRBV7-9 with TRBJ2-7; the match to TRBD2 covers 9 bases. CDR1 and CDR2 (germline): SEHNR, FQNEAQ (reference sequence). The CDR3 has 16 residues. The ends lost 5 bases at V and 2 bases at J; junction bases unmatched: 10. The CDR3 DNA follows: TGTGCCAGCAGCCCAAAGGCGGGAGGGAGCCCCTACGAGCAGTACTTC. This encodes CASSPKAGGSPYEQYF.

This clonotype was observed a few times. Here the CDR3 DNA reads TGTGCCAGCAGTCGTACCGGGACTAGGCGTTACAATGAGCAGTTCTTC. Translating it yields CASSRTGTRRYNEQFF. The J gene is TRBJ2-1, the V gene TRBV6-1, with TRBD2 matching over 8 bases. The CDR3 loop spans 16 amino acids. Unmatched junction bases numbered 10, after V lost 5 bases and J lost 4 bases. In germline, CDR1 is MNHNS, CDR2 SASEGT.

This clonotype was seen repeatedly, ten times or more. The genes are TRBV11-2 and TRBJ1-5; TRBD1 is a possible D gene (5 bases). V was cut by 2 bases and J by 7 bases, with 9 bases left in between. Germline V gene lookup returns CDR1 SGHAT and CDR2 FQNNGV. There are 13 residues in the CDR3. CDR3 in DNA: TGTGCCAGCAGCTTACGGGACGCCCAGCCCCAGCATTTT. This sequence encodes CASSLRDAQPQHF.

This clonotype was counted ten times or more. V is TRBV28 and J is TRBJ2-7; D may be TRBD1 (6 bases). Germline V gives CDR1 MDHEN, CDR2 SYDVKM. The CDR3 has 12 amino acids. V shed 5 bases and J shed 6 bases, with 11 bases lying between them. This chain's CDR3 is CASSIQGSEQYF. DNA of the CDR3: TGTGCCAGCAGTATACAGGGCAGCGAGCAGTACTTC. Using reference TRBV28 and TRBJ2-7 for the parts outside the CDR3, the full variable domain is DVKVTQSSRYLVKRTGEKVFLECVQDMDHENMFWYRQDPGLGLRLIYFSYDVKMKEKGDIPEGYSVSREKKERFSLILESASTNQTSMYLCASSIQGSEQYFGPGTRLTVT.

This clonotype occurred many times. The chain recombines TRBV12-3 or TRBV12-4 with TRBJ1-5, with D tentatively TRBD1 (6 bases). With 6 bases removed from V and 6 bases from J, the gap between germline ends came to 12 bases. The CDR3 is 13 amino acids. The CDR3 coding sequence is TGTGCCAGCAGATCGGACAGTGGTCAGCCCCAGCATTTT. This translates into CASRSDSGQPQHF.

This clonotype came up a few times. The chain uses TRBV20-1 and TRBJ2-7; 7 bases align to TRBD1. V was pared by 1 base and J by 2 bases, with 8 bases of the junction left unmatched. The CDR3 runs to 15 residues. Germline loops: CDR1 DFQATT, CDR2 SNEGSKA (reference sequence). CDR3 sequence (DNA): TGCAGTGCTAGAGTTGGTAGGGGGCAAACCTACGAGCAGTACTTC. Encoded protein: CSARVGRGQTYEQYF.

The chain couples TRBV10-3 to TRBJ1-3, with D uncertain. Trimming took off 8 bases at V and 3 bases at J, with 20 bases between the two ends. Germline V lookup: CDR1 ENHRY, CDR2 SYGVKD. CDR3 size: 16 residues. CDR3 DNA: TGTGCCATCCAAACCGGGATCGAGCTAGGTGGAAACACCATATATTTT. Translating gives CAIQTGIELGGNTIYF.

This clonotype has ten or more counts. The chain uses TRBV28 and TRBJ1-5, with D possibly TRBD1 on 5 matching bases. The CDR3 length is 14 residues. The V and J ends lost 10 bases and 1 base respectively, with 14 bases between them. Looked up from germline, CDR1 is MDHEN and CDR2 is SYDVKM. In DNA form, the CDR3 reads TGTGCCACTCGGACTCAGGGCAGCAATCAGCCCCAGCATTTT. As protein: CATRTQGSNQPQHF.

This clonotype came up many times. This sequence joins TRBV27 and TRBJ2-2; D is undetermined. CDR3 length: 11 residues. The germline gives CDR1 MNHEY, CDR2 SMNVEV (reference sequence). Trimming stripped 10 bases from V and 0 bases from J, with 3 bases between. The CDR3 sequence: CATSNTGELFF. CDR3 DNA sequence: TGTGCCACCTCGAACACCGGGGAGCTGTTTTTT.

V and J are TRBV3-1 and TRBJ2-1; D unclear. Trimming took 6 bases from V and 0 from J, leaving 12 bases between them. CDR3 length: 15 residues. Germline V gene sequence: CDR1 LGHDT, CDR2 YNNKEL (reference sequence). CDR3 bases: TGTGCCAGCAGTCCCCGGACGAGCTCCTACAATGAGCAGTTCTTC. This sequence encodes CASSPRTSSYNEQFF.

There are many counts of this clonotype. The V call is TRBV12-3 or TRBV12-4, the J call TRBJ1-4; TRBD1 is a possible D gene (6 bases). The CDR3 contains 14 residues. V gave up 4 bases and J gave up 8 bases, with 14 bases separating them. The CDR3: CASSSGQRSEKLFF. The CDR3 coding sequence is TGTGCCAGCAGTTCCGGACAGAGATCAGAAAAACTGTTTTTT.

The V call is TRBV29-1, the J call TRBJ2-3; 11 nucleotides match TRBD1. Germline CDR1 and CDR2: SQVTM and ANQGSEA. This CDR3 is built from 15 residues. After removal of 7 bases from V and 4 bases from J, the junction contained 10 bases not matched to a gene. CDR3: CSATGTGGFPDTQYF. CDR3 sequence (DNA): TGCAGCGCGACCGGGACAGGGGGTTTCCCAGATACGCAGTATTTT.

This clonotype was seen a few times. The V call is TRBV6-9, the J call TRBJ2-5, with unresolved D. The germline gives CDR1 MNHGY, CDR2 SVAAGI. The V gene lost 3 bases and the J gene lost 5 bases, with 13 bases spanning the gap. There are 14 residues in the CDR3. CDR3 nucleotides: TGTGCCAGCAGTTACGGGTTTCCCGGGGAGACCCAGTACTTC. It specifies CASSYGFPGETQYF.

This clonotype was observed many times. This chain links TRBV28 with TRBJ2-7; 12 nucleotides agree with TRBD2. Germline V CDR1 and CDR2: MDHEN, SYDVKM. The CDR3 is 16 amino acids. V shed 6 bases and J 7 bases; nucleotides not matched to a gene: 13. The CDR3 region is CASSSFLAGGPREQYF. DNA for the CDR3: TGTGCCAGCAGCTCTTTTCTAGCGGGAGGGCCCCGAGAGCAGTACTTC.

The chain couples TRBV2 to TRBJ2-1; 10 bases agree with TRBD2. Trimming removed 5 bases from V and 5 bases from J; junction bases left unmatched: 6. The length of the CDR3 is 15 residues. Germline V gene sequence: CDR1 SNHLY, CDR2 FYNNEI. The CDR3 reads CASSISGRTHNEQFF. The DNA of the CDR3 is TGTGCCAGCAGTATTAGCGGGAGGACGCACAATGAGCAGTTCTTC.

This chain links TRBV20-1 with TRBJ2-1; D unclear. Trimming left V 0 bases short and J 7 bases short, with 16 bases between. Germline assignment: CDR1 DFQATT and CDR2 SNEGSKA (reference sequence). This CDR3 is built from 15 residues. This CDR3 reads CSAREESARPNEQFF. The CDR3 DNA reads TGCAGTGCTAGAGAGGAAAGCGCACGGCCTAATGAGCAGTTCTTC.

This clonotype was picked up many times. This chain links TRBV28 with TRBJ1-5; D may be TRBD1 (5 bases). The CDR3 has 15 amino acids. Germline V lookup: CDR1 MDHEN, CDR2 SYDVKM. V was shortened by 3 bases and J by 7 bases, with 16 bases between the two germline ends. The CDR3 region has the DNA TGTGCCAGCAGTTTGGGATCCAGGGCCGGACAGCCCCAGCATTTT. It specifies CASSLGSRAGQPQHF.

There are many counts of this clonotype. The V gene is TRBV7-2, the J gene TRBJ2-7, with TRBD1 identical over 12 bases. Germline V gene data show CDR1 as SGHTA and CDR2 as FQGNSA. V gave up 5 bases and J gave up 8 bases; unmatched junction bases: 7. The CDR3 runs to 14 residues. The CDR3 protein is CASSPPGQGAKQYF. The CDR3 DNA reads TGTGCCAGCAGCCCCCCGGGACAGGGGGCTAAGCAGTACTTC.

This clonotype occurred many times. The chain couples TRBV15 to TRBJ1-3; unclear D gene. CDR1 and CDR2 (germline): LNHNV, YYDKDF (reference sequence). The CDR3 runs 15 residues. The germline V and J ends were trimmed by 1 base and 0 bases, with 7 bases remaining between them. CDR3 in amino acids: CATSRVLLSGNTIYF. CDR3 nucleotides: TGTGCCACCAGCAGAGTCCTGCTCTCTGGAAACACCATATATTTT.

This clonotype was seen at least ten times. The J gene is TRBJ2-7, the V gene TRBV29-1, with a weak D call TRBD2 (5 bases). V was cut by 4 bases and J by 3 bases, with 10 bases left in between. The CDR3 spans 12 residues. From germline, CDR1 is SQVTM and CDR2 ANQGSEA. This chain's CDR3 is CSVVWESYEQYF. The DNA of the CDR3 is TGCAGCGTTGTTTGGGAGAGCTACGAGCAGTACTTC.

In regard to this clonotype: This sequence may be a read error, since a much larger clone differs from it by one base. The CDR3, as DNA: TGTGCCAGCAGCTGGGCTAGCGGGAGGGGGTACGAGCAGTACTTC. Translation gives CASSWASGRGYEQYF. The rearrangement joins TRBV6-1 to TRBJ2-7, with TRBD2 matching over 12 bases. The V segment lost 6 bases and the J segment 4 bases; nucleotides outside the gene matches: 7. Germline V CDR1 and CDR2: MNHNS, SASEGT. This CDR3 is 15 amino acids long.